This TCR beta chain was documented in a study of T cell repertoires in cytomegalovirus infection. General study points: The response measured ex vivo was dominated by TCR beta clonotypes (HLA-C-restricted and CMV-specific).

TCRdb reanalysed the reads using MiXCR and keeps one entry per CDR3 protein. The sample shows around 900,000 distinct CDR3 sequences, about a third of them seen only once. This clonotype turned up a few times. Its antigen is not known. V lost 2 bases, J lost 5 bases, and 10 bases lay in between. The CDR3 extends over 14 amino acids. Germline assignment: CDR1 SGHVS and CDR2 FQNEAQ. The genes are TRBV7-8 and TRBJ1-5; D is ambiguous. This clonotype was obtained from a human donor in good health (CMV status not recorded). Some clones in this sample may be carry-over from other donors' samples. Specimen: cultured CD8+ T cells from PBMCs, collected from culture after CMV antigen stimulation. CDR3 sequence (DNA): TGTGCCAGCAGCTTATCCCGGTCAGATCAGCCCCAGCATTTT. Translating gives CASSLSRSDQPQHF.